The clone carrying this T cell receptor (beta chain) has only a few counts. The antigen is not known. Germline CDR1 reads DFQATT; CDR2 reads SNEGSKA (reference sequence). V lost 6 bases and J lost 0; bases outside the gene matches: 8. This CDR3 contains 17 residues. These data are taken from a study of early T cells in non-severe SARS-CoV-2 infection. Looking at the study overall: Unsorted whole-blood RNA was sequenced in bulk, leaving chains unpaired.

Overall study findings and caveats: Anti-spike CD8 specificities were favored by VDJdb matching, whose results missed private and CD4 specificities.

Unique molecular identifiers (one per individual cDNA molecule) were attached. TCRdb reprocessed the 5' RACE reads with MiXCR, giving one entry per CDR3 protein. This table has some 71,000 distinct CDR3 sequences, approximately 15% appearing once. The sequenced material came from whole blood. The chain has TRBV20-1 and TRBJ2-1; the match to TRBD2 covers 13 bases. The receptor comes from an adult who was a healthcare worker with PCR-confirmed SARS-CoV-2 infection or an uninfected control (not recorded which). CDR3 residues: CSADRLAGGSSYNEQFF. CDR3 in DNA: TGCAGTGCAGACCGACTAGCGGGGGGCAGCTCCTACAATGAGCAGTTCTTC.